The 18 T cell receptor beta chains in this list originate from one sample, sequenced in a study of Graves' ophthalmopathy and Graves' hyperthyroidism. RNA transcripts yielded amplified TCR beta CDR3 regions. RT-PCR was first run with HTBI primers, then multiplex PCR in a second round. Using its own MiXCR run on the multiplex PCR reads, TCRdb lists one record per CDR3 protein. Of about 25,000 distinct CDR3 sequences listed, 48% are singletons. Specimen: peripheral blood. The receptors here all came from an adult woman with stable Graves' hyperthyroidism.

This clonotype was detected many times. The rearrangement uses TRBV5-8 and TRBJ2-1; D remains ambiguous. CDR1 and CDR2 (germline): SGHTS, YDEGEE. Trimming pared 0 bases from V and 7 bases from J, leaving 14 bases between. The CDR3 extends over 15 amino acids. CDR3 DNA: TGTGCCAGCAGCTTGGGACTGAATCTGGAAAATGAGCAGTTCTTC. Encoded protein: CASSLGLNLENEQFF.

By frequency in the sample, this clonotype is medium-sized. The chain links TRBV19 to TRBJ2-1; D not resolved. This CDR3 has 13 amino acids. Trimming took off 3 bases at V and 5 bases at J, with 8 bases between the two ends. In germline, CDR1 is LNHDA, CDR2 SQIVND (reference sequence). In DNA, the CDR3 is TGTGCCAGTAGTATTGGCGGAAACAATGAGCAGTTCTTC. It translates to CASSIGGNNEQFF.

Turning to this clonotype: Relative to the germline gene, one junction end is altered; a read error may explain this. The chain couples TRBV6-5 to TRBJ1-1; 7 nucleotides align to TRBD1. Germline lookup yields CDR1 MNHEY and CDR2 SVGAGI. The CDR3 loop spans 15 amino acids. This CDR3 is CASSYSGRGDTEACF. DNA of the CDR3: TGTGCCAGCAGTTACTCGGGCAGGGGGGACACTGAAGCTTGCTTT.

The CDR3 DNA follows: TGTGCCAGCAGTGAAGGTACCGGGACAGGCAACACTGAGCAGTTCTTC. Translation gives CASSEGTGTGNTEQFF. The chain carries TRBV6-1 and TRBJ2-1; 8 bases are shared with TRBD1. Per germline, CDR1 MNHNS and CDR2 SASEGT. The CDR3 totals 16 residues. With V trimmed by 1 base and J by 9 bases, 11 bases remained unmatched.

This rearrangement joins TRBV12-3 or TRBV12-4 to TRBJ2-2; no reliable D call. The CDR3 runs 9 residues. The V and J ends lost 6 bases and 9 bases respectively, with 2 bases between them. The CDR3 DNA sequence: TGTGCCAGCAGCAGGGAGCTGTTTTTT. Translating it yields CASSRELFF.

This clonotype occurred many times. The chain employs TRBV27 and TRBJ1-5; D might be TRBD1 (5 bases). This CDR3 region has 14 residues. Germline-derived CDR1 and CDR2 are MNHEY and SMNVEV (reference sequence). V lost 5 bases, J lost 4 bases, and 12 bases lay in between. The DNA for the CDR3 is TGTGCCAGCAGTGGTGGGACCTTTAATCAGCCCCAGCATTTT. It codes for CASSGGTFNQPQHF.

Comments on this clonotype: It is unclear where the CDR3 begins or ends on the DNA, so no DNA is shown, and the CDR3 is as TCRdb lists it. V is TRBV5-8 and J is TRBJ2-5; the D call TRBD1 from the table was never checked on the DNA. CDR1 and CDR2 from the germline V gene are SGHTS and YDEGEE. With termini counted, the CDR3 has 22 amino acids. CDR3: CASSLTGTGNQPQHFGDGTQYF.

The chain is built from TRBV7-3 and TRBJ2-6; unclear D gene. The CDR3 is 17 amino acids. V was shortened by 5 bases and J by 0 bases, with 14 bases between the two germline ends. Germline CDR1 and CDR2: SGHTA and FQGTGA. CDR3 residues: CASSTPGLCSGANVLTF. The CDR3 DNA reads as TGTGCCAGCAGCACCCCCGGGCTGTGCTCTGGGGCCAACGTCCTGACTTTC.

The table lists this clonotype with a few counts. The V gene is TRBV2, the J gene TRBJ2-1, with D tentatively TRBD1 (6 bases). V was clipped by 2 bases and J by 9 bases, with 11 bases between them. The CDR3 spans 13 residues. Germline assignment: CDR1 SNHLY and CDR2 FYNNEI. The CDR3 DNA is TGTGCCAGCAGTGAATGGGACAAGAGTGAGCAGTTCTTC. It is translated as CASSEWDKSEQFF.

The V gene is TRBV11-2, the J gene TRBJ1-6; tentatively, D is TRBD1 (5 bases). Germline CDR1 is SGHAT and CDR2 is FQNNGV. CDR3 size: 15 residues. V dropped 3 bases and J dropped 18 bases, with 24 bases sitting between them. The DNA of the CDR3 is TGTGCCAGCAGCTTGGAACAGGCCGGGCGATCACTCCCCCACTTT. Amino acid sequence: CASSLEQAGRSLPHF.

By share, this clonotype counts as medium-sized. The V call is TRBV7-9, the J call TRBJ2-5; 7 bases match TRBD1. The CDR3 has 11 amino acids. Germline CDR1 SEHNR, CDR2 FQNEAQ (reference sequence). After removal of 4 bases from V and 7 bases from J, the junction contained 0 bases not matched to a gene. The CDR3 region has the DNA TGTGCCAGCAGCTCAGGGGGGACCCAGTACTTC. Amino acids: CASSSGGTQYF.

This clonotype was counted ten times or more. This chain joins TRBV6-6 and TRBJ2-1, with unresolved D. V shed 4 bases and J shed 0 bases, with 13 bases lying between them. The V gene's germline CDR1 is MNHNY and CDR2 SVGAGI (reference sequence). CDR3 length equals 16 residues. Here the CDR3 reads CASSWEGRSSYNEQFF. For the CDR3, the DNA is TGTGCCAGCAGTTGGGAAGGTAGGAGCTCCTACAATGAGCAGTTCTTC.

On this clonotype: No conserved phenylalanine or tryptophan ends this CDR3, so it is likely a read error. Because the CDR3's place on the DNA is in doubt, the DNA is left out and the CDR3 is given as listed by TCRdb. The rearrangement joins TRBV20-1 to TRBJ2-1; the table's TRBD1 call for D was not verified on the DNA. Germline V gene data show CDR1 as DFQATT and CDR2 as SNEGSKA (reference sequence). Counting both end residues, the CDR3 totals 17 amino acids. The CDR3 sequence: CSAIGGRRANQPQHFGD.

In its sample, this clonotype ranks as medium-sized (0.01 to 0.1%). The chain is built from TRBV9 and TRBJ2-2; unclear D gene. Germline CDR1 SGDLS, CDR2 YYNGEE. The length of the CDR3 is 13 residues. Trimming cost V 4 bases and J 7 bases, with 11 bases left between them. In nucleotides, the CDR3 is TGTGCCAGCAGCCTAGACGAGGTCGGGGAGCTGTTTTTT. Translating it yields CASSLDEVGELFF.

By its share, this clonotype is medium-sized. The J gene is TRBJ2-1, the V gene TRBV7-9; D tentatively fits TRBD1 or TRBD2 (5 bases each). There are 17 residues in the CDR3. The germline gives CDR1 SEHNR, CDR2 FQNEAQ (reference sequence). Trimming pared 4 bases from V and 0 bases from J, leaving 16 bases between. The CDR3 region is CASSSLRQRSSYNEQFF. Written as DNA, the CDR3 is TGTGCCAGCAGCTCCTTGAGACAGCGGAGCTCCTACAATGAGCAGTTCTTC. Together with reference TRBV7-9 and TRBJ2-1, the CDR3 gives the full variable domain: DTGVSQNPRHKITKRGQNVTFRCDPISEHNRLYWYRQTLGQGPEFLTYFQNEAQLEKSRLLSDRFSAERPKGSFSTLEIQRTEQGDSAMYLCASSSLRQRSSYNEQFFGPGTRLTVL.

By share, this clonotype ranks as large. The genes are TRBV7-8 and TRBJ2-5; D is possibly TRBD1 or TRBD2 (6 bases each). Germline V gene sequence: CDR1 SGHVS, CDR2 FQNEAQ. Trimming took off 1 base at V and 3 bases at J, with 9 bases between the two ends. This CDR3 is 14 amino acids long. The CDR3 DNA sequence: TGTGCCAGCAGCTTAGGGGGGGCAGAAGAGACCCAGTACTTC. The encoded protein is CASSLGGAEETQYF.

The table lists this clonotype with many counts. The chain recombines TRBV12-3 or TRBV12-4 with TRBJ2-1; 10 positions agree with TRBD1. The CDR3 runs 15 residues. Trimming took 5 bases from V and 3 from J; bases not matched to a gene: 4. The CDR3 DNA follows: TGTGCCAGCAGTCCGAGGGACAGGGGCTACAATGAGCAGTTCTTC. It codes for CASSPRDRGYNEQFF.

By proportion, this clonotype is medium-sized. The chain recombines TRBV10-3 with TRBJ2-1; 14 bases map to TRBD2. This CDR3 is built from 14 residues. Germline V gene data show CDR1 as ENHRY and CDR2 as SYGVKD. V gave up 5 bases and J gave up 8 bases; unmatched junction bases: 2. The CDR3 protein is CAISPGLAGDEQFF. The CDR3 region has the DNA TGTGCCATCAGTCCGGGACTAGCGGGAGATGAGCAGTTCTTC.